A single sample gave rise to the 4 T cell receptor beta chains below, sequenced in a study of T cell changes during pregnancy in multiple sclerosis. Measured with immunoSEQ multiplex PCR; TCRdb has only the in-frame clones, and not every one. The data show about 55,000 clones, with around 94% seen just once and 3.5% held by the top ten. This specimen consisted of CD8+ T cells from peripheral blood mononuclear cells, obtained in the third trimester of pregnancy. The receptors were gathered from a female donor with multiple sclerosis, enrolled in a pregnancy study.

The V gene is TRBV5-1, the J gene TRBJ1-1, with 7 positions matching TRBD1. Germline CDR1 is SGHRS and CDR2 is YFSETQ. The length of the CDR3 is 15 residues. Germline trimming cut 4 bases from V and 2 bases from J; bases unmatched to any gene: 8. This chain's CDR3 is CASSIGQVANTEAFF. The CDR3 nucleotides read TGCGCCAGCAGCATCGGACAGGTTGCCAACACTGAAGCTTTCTTT.

The rearrangement links TRBV19 to TRBJ2-7, with 7 bases fitting TRBD2. This CDR3 is built from 14 residues. Germline trimming cut 3 bases from V and 2 bases from J; bases unmatched to any gene: 4. Germline CDR1 reads LNHDA; CDR2 reads SQIVND (reference sequence). CDR3 DNA sequence: TGTGCCAGTAGTATCGGCGGGAGCCCCTACGAGCAGTACTTC. It specifies CASSIGGSPYEQYF.

V is TRBV4-1 and J is TRBJ2-5; the match to TRBD2 covers 7 bases. Trimming took 2 bases from V and 2 from J; bases not matched to a gene: 8. CDR1 is MGHRA, CDR2 YSYEKL, per germline. The CDR3 runs 16 residues. The CDR3 region is CASSQYSAGEQETQYF. DNA for the CDR3: TGCGCCAGCAGCCAATATTCCGCGGGAGAGCAAGAGACCCAGTACTTC.

The chain employs TRBV6-5 and TRBJ2-1; 8 bases are shared with TRBD2. V was pared by 0 bases and J by 5 bases, with 3 bases of the junction left unmatched. CDR1 is MNHEY, CDR2 SVGAGI, per germline. The CDR3 extends over 15 amino acids. In DNA form, the CDR3 reads TGTGCCAGCAGTTACTCGACTAGCGCGAACAATGAGCAGTTCTTC. Translating gives CASSYSTSANNEQFF.